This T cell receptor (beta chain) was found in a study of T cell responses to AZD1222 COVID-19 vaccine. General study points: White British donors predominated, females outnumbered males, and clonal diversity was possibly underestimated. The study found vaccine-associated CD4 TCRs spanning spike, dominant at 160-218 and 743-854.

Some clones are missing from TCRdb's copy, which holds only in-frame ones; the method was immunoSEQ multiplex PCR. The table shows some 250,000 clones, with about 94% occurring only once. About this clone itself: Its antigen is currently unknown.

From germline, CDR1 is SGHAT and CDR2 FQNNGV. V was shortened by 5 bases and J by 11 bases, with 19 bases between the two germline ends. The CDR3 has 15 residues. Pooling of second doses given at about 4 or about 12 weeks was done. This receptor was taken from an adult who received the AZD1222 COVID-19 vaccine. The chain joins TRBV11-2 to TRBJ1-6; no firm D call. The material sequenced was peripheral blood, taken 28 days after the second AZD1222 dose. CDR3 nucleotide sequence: TGTGCCAGCAGCCCTATCCGGACGACCAGTGCACCCCTCCACTTT. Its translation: CASSPIRTTSAPLHF.